These 24 T cell receptor beta chains were all obtained from the same sample, sequenced in a study of shared clonotypes between healthy human individuals. Sequencing used immunoSEQ multiplex PCR; TCRdb keeps in-frame clones, though not all of them. Altogether more than 400,000 clones are present, 65% to 85% being singletons, with the ten largest covering about 12%. Sequenced: PBMCs. These receptors all stem from a woman aged 35 to 49 in good health. Some clones in this sample may be carry-over from other donors' samples.

On this clone: This is likely an artifact of a read error, given a far larger clone one base away. At the DNA level, this CDR3 is encoded by other sequences in the same sample as well. The chain links TRBV6-5 to TRBJ2-1; the D is unclear. The CDR3 contains 12 residues. Germline V CDR1 and CDR2: MNHEY, SVGAGI. Deletions cut 7 bases from V and 10 bases from J, with 14 bases between. In nucleotides, the CDR3 is TGTGCCAGCACAGACTCGTATGGGGAGCAGTTCTTC. It translates to CASTDSYGEQFF.

The rearrangement joins TRBV7-6 to TRBJ2-5; 7 positions match TRBD1. This CDR3 region has 17 residues. Germline CDR1 SGHVS, CDR2 FNYEAQ. V shed 4 bases and J 4 bases; nucleotides not matched to a gene: 15. The CDR3 region is CASSWKTGKYVVETQYF. The CDR3 nucleotides are TGTGCCAGCAGCTGGAAGACAGGGAAGTATGTGGTAGAGACCCAGTACTTC. The entire variable domain, with the rest obtained from reference TRBV7-6 and TRBJ2-5, is as follows: GAGVSQSPRYKVTKRGQDVALRCDPISGHVSLYWYRQALGQGPEFLTYFNYEAQQDKSGLPNDRFSAERPEGSISTLTIQRTEQRDSAMYRCASSWKTGKYVVETQYFGPGTRLLVL.

The chain uses TRBV27 and TRBJ1-5, with 8 nucleotides matching TRBD1. J gave up 0 bases and V 5 bases, and 9 bases lay outside the gene matches. In germline, CDR1 is MNHEY, CDR2 SMNVEV (reference sequence). This CDR3 has 17 amino acids. The CDR3, as DNA: TGTGCCAGCAGTCCGTTGGACAGGGCAAATAGCAATCAGCCCCAGCATTTT. Amino acids: CASSPLDRANSNQPQHF.

The rearrangement uses TRBV10-3 and TRBJ2-3, with D perhaps matching TRBD2 (5 bases). This CDR3 is 16 amino acids long. The V and J ends lost 4 bases and 10 bases respectively, with 24 bases between them. The germline V gene encodes CDR1 ENHRY and CDR2 SYGVKD. The CDR3 reads CAISVAPLRDPVPQYF. The CDR3 nucleotides read TGTGCCATCAGTGTGGCCCCACTCCGGGATCCCGTTCCGCAGTATTTT.

This clone was picked up many times. The chain couples TRBV13 to TRBJ1-1; the D is unclear. Germline CDR1 and CDR2: PRHDT and FYEKMQ (reference sequence). The CDR3 spans 13 residues. V lost 1 base and J 0 bases, leaving 3 bases between the germline ends. In DNA form, the CDR3 reads TGTGCCAGCAGCTTAGATTTGAACACTGAAGCTTTCTTT. It codes for CASSLDLNTEAFF.

J is TRBJ1-1 and V is TRBV6-5, with D uncertain. Germline lookup yields CDR1 MNHEY and CDR2 SVGAGI. Between the trimmed V and J ends, which lost 7 bases and 0 bases, there was a span of 6 bases. The CDR3 contains 12 residues. The CDR3 loop reads CASKRMNTEAFF. CDR3 in DNA: TGTGCCAGCAAAAGGATGAACACTGAAGCTTTCTTT.

This chain joins TRBV19 and TRBJ1-4; TRBD1 is a possible D gene (6 bases). V lost 6 bases to trimming and J lost 2 bases, with 13 bases between them. From germline, CDR1 is LNHDA and CDR2 SQIVND (reference sequence). The CDR3 has 15 residues. CDR3: CASSRVTGTNEKLFF. DNA for the CDR3: TGTGCCAGTAGCAGAGTAACAGGGACTAATGAAAAACTGTTTTTT.

A single count supports this clone. The chain combines TRBV5-1 with TRBJ2-2; D is possibly TRBD1 (6 bases). The germline gives CDR1 SGHRS, CDR2 YFSETQ. The CDR3 consists of 15 residues. Trimming took off 0 bases at V and 1 base at J, with 7 bases between the two ends. Here the CDR3 reads CASSLEGGNTGELFF. In DNA form, the CDR3 reads TGCGCCAGCAGCTTGGAAGGGGGGAACACCGGGGAGCTGTTTTTT. Complete variable domain (other parts from reference TRBV5-1 and TRBJ2-2): KAGVTQTPRYLIKTRGQQVTLSCSPISGHRSVSWYQQTPGQGLQFLFEYFSETQRNKGNFPGRFSGRQFSNSRSEMNVSTLELGDSALYLCASSLEGGNTGELFFGEGSRLTVL.

V and J are TRBV11-2 and TRBJ2-3; weak D call: TRBD1 (5 bases). V was trimmed by 5 bases and J by 11 bases, leaving 14 bases between them. Germline CDR1 is SGHAT and CDR2 is FQNNGV. This CDR3 has 12 amino acids. The CDR3 region is CASSPQGTGQYF. The CDR3 coding sequence is TGTGCCAGCAGCCCTCAGGGAACTGGGCAGTATTTT.

The gene calls are TRBV4-2 and TRBJ1-2, with TRBD1 matching over 9 bases. This CDR3 is built from 16 residues. Trimming removed 1 base from V and 2 bases from J; junction bases left unmatched: 5. Per the germline V gene, CDR1 is LGHNA and CDR2 is YNFKEQ. CDR3 residues: CASSQAPGQGNYGYTF. DNA for the CDR3: TGTGCCAGCAGCCAAGCTCCGGGACAGGGCAACTATGGCTACACCTTC.

This clone was detected once. The chain recombines TRBV28 with TRBJ2-7; D not certain. V lost 5 bases to trimming and J lost 2 bases, with 10 bases between them. CDR3 length: 13 residues. Germline loops: CDR1 MDHEN, CDR2 SYDVKM. CDR3: CASSPGPTYEQYF. The DNA for the CDR3 is TGTGCCAGCAGTCCTGGACCCACCTACGAGCAGTACTTC.

Concerning this clone itself: It differs at one base from a far larger clone, so likely a read error. This same CDR3 is encoded by further DNA sequences in the sample. The chain carries TRBV30 and TRBJ2-7; 8 nucleotides match TRBD1. The CDR3 loop spans 15 amino acids. J gave up 4 bases and V 4 bases, and 12 bases lay outside the gene matches. Germline V gives CDR1 GTSNPN, CDR2 SVGIG (reference sequence). CDR3 loop: CAWISLQGAFYEQYF. The DNA for the CDR3 is TGTGCCTGGATATCCCTTCAGGGGGCTTTTTACGAGCAGTACTTC.

A note on this clone: This likely traces to a read error, being one base from a far larger clone. The chain uses TRBV7-2 and TRBJ1-2, with 7 bases fitting TRBD1. The CDR3 covers 13 residues. Germline V gene data show CDR1 as SGHTA and CDR2 as FQGNSA. The CDR3 DNA follows: TGTGCCAGCAACCGACAGGGAGAGGGTGGCCACACCTTC. This encodes CASNRQGEGGHTF.

V is TRBV28 and J is TRBJ2-3; D possibly corresponds to TRBD2 (5 bases). Looked up from germline, CDR1 is MDHEN and CDR2 is SYDVKM. CDR3 size: 15 residues. Trimming stripped 3 bases from V and 5 bases from J, with 15 bases between. This chain's CDR3 is CASSFTWGAGDTQYF. For the CDR3, the DNA is TGTGCCAGCAGTTTTACGTGGGGTGCGGGAGATACGCAGTATTTT.

The count of this clone is one. It differs at one base from a far larger clone, so likely a read error. J is TRBJ2-3 and V is TRBV4-3; weak D call: TRBD1 (6 bases). The V end was cut by 4 bases, the J end by 4 bases, with 18 bases between. CDR1 is LGHNA, CDR2 YSLEER, per germline. This CDR3 contains 16 residues. CDR3 DNA sequence: TGCGCCAGCAGCCTAGACTGGACAGTCCTCCCAGATACGCAGTATTTT. This translates into CASSLDWTVLPDTQYF.

As concerns this clone: This is likely an artifact of a read error, given a far larger clone one base away. This chain uses TRBV29-1 with TRBJ1-2, with TRBD1 as a possible D gene (5 bases). Germline CDR1 and CDR2: SQVTM and ANQGSEA. Trimming pared 1 base from V and 2 bases from J, leaving 11 bases between. CDR3 length: 14 residues. The CDR3 reads CSVEVVGTNYGYTF. The CDR3 nucleotides read TGCAGCGTTGAAGTCGTAGGGACGAACTATGGCTACACCTTC. The complete variable domain, with remaining parts taken from reference TRBV29-1 and TRBJ1-2, reads SAVISQKPSRDICQRGTSLTIQCQVDSQVTMMFWYRQQPGQSLTLIATANQGSEATYESGFVIDKFPISRPNLTFSTLTVSNMSPEDSSIYLCSVEVVGTNYGYTFGSGTRLTVV.

The chain couples TRBV7-2 to TRBJ1-5; weak D call: TRBD1 (5 bases). Trimming took 5 bases from V and 5 from J, leaving 13 bases between them. The germline gives CDR1 SGHTA, CDR2 FQGNSA. The CDR3 is 14 residues long. The chain's CDR3 is CASSEGGGDQPQHF. CDR3 DNA sequence: TGTGCCAGCAGCGAAGGAGGAGGGGATCAGCCCCAGCATTTT.

The genes are TRBV6-1 and TRBJ1-1; a weak D match, TRBD1 (5 bases). Trimming stripped 1 base from V and 5 bases from J, with 17 bases between. The germline CDR1 and CDR2 sequences are MNHNS and SASEGT. The CDR3 runs to 16 residues. This CDR3 is CASSEVAGHRGTEAFF. CDR3 bases: TGTGCCAGCAGTGAAGTAGCCGGACACCGTGGGACTGAAGCTTTCTTT.

Comment on this clone: This likely traces to a read error, being one base from a far larger clone. Other DNA sequences of this sample code for an identical CDR3. The rearrangement links TRBV14 to TRBJ1-1; tentatively, D is TRBD1 (6 bases). The CDR3 runs to 13 residues. Germline CDR1 SGHDN, CDR2 FVKESK. This CDR3 is CASSLWTARRAFF. CDR3 nucleotides: TGTGCTAGCAGCCTCTGGACAGCTCGGCGAGCTTTCTTT.

The J gene is TRBJ2-7, the V gene TRBV2, with 7 bases matching TRBD2. The CDR3 is made up of 14 amino acids. Trimming took 7 bases from V and 1 from J; bases not matched to a gene: 7. Germline loops: CDR1 SNHLY, CDR2 FYNNEI. CDR3 region: CASTPGLSSYEQYF. In nucleotides, the CDR3 is TGTGCCAGCACCCCGGGACTAAGTTCCTACGAGCAGTACTTC.

There are a few counts of this clone. This chain joins TRBV28 and TRBJ2-7, with TRBD2 matching 9 bases. Germline CDR1 is MDHEN and CDR2 is SYDVKM. The CDR3 contains 15 residues. Here the CDR3 reads CASSAGGPPRDEQYF. Written as DNA, the CDR3 is TGTGCAAGTAGTGCGGGAGGGCCGCCTCGGGACGAGCAGTACTTC.

The chain links TRBV4-2 to TRBJ1-1, with D perhaps TRBD1 (6 bases). CDR1 is LGHNA and CDR2 is YNFKEQ in the germline V gene. V lost 4 bases and J lost 3, with 12 bases in between. CDR3 size: 14 residues. The CDR3 here is CASSLSGQHTEAFF. DNA of the CDR3: TGTGCCAGCAGCCTCTCGGGACAACACACTGAAGCTTTCTTT.

This chain joins TRBV4-1 and TRBJ2-1; 8 bases are a match to TRBD1. Germline CDR1 MGHRA, CDR2 YSYEKL. Losses at the gene ends were 4 bases for V and 0 bases for J; bases not matched to a gene: 8. The CDR3 is 17 residues long. The CDR3 DNA sequence: TGCGCCAGCAGCCCAAGCCACGGGACAGGCTCCTACAATGAGCAGTTCTTC. Encoded protein: CASSPSHGTGSYNEQFF.

The chain is built from TRBV10-1 and TRBJ2-1; D gene uncertain. Trimming took off 0 bases at V and 9 bases at J, with 6 bases between the two ends. Germline CDR1 is WNHNN and CDR2 is SYGVQD (reference sequence). The CDR3 consists of 12 residues. The CDR3 DNA is TGCGCCAGCAGTGAGTCCGGCCGTGAGCAGTTCTTC. Translating gives CASSESGREQFF.